What follows describes a single T cell receptor (beta chain). The data were taken from a study of blood T cell repertoires in COVID-19. At the level of the study: Researchers got acute and convalescent COVID-19 samples from the United States, Italy and Spain. Sources were T cells, B-cell-depleted T cells, or PBMCs; the material itself was cDNA or gDNA.

As handled by the study authors: Amplification with reference gene primers provided the estimates of nucleated cell counts. The assay was immunoSEQ multiplex PCR, and TCRdb's table has in-frame clones only and misses some. V and J calls and clone size are copied from that table; D and trimming were computed from the DNA. The data hold approximately 74,000 clones, with approximately 85% observed a single time. Sequenced material: peripheral blood. The receptor was derived from a man aged 65-85 years with acute or convalescent COVID-19.

CDR3 protein: CASSRRTGTGDSSYGYTF. CDR3 in DNA: TGTGCCAGCTCACGCCGAACCGGGACAGGGGACTCATCCTATGGCTACACCTTC. The V gene is TRBV18, the J gene TRBJ1-2; 10 bases map to TRBD1. The CDR3 loop spans 18 amino acids. Germline V gene data show CDR1 as KGHSH and CDR2 as LQKENI. V lost 4 bases, J lost 4 bases, and 15 bases stayed unmatched.